Sequencing of this T cell receptor (beta chain) was carried out in a study of beta chain features in type 1 diabetes (dated by TCRdb to between 2017 and 2018). Regarding the complete study: Mean age, gender distribution, total cell number and subset yield did not differ between patients and healthy donors. A total of 85 million to 140 million sorted cells were examined across all samples, and a strong correlation was observed between cell number per subset and RNA yield. The study compared the TCRB repertoires of sorted circulating CD4+ T cell subsets in recently diagnosed type 1 diabetes patients with those in matched healthy donors. Regulatory and stem cell-like memory subsets were obtained from only 8 patients and roughly 8 healthy donors, while naive and central memory subsets were obtained from all 28 donors.

The entire amount of isolated RNA was reverse transcribed using the High Capacity cDNA Reverse Transcription Kit, so the sequenced TCRB transcripts were expressed ones. Naive, central memory and regulatory T cell samples underwent deep immunoSEQ sequencing, averaging roughly 3.4 million total reads per sample. After sorted cells were lysed in RLT buffer, RNA was extracted with DNase-treated RNeasy Micro or Mini kits, with the choice depending on cell number. To prevent cross-contamination, each cell subset was processed individually, whereas patient and healthy donor samples were processed jointly. Using the immunoSEQ multiplex PCR, TCRB sequences were amplified from cDNA into 87-bp fragments spanning the CDR3 region. Sequencing of the amplicons was done on the Illumina HiSeq platform. From the authors' description of their analysis: PCR bias was corrected computationally using synthetic template baselines, and reads within Hamming distance 2 were collapsed, with unmergeable singletons discarded. By aligning reads against IMGT, V, D and J genes, CDR3 length, and insertions or deletions at six rearrangement sites were assigned. Within each subset, clonotype counts were normalized to sorted cell number, and only after that were true diversity and Gini coefficients computed with the tcR R package. Repertoire sharing was quantified using the overlap coefficient calculated on TCRB nucleotide sequences. This immuneACCESS table, as held by TCRdb, lists in-frame sequences with V and J called but not all clones. Of the missing ones, under half trace to an unresolved V gene in checked studies; the others have no known cause. That table furnishes V, J and clone size, whereas the DNA furnished D and trimming. Here the sample has 240,000 or so clones; 25% to 30% occur a single time. Approximately 4% of the sample is held by the ten biggest clonotypes.

Each donor gave one peripheral blood draw, averaging approximately 110 mL, which was collected into heparinised tubes. A BD FACSAria II and a panel including CD45RO, CCR7, CD25, CD127, CD95 and CD27 were used to sort naive, central memory, regulatory and stem cell-like memory CD4+ T cells. Purity was above 98% for every sorted population. PBMCs were isolated right away by Lymphoprep density gradient centrifugation and were stained directly, without culture. So that batch effects would be minimized, each experiment stained and sorted samples in pairs, pairing one healthy donor with one patient. On this clone itself: The clone's antigen remains unknown. Base qualities are not recorded, but no much larger clone differs from it by a single base.

Overall study outcomes, separate from this receptor: At VDJ recombination sites, type 1 diabetes patients had fewer insertions and more deleted nucleotides, which implies abnormalities in thymic rearrangement. Because small numbers of individuals were included in the HLA sub-analyses, any influence of HLA type on TCRB rearrangement was left unresolved. A moderate but significant shortening of TCRB CDR3 length was observed in type 1 diabetes patients in all four CD4+ subsets. Naive, central memory and regulatory TCRB repertoires appeared to be more similar among patients than among healthy donors. PCR might favor shorter templates, but patient and control samples were amplified and corrected together, so any skew would affect both groups equally. Because cDNA was sequenced instead of genomic DNA, activated cells with high expression could be over-represented, although the groups did not differ in activation or CD3 levels.

The sequence was obtained from a man under 40 in good health. The source material was central memory CD4+ T cells from blood.

The CDR3 amino acid sequence is: CASSLFGVQAGELFF. The base sequence is TGTGCCAGCAGCTTATTTGGGGTTCAGGCCGGGGAGCTGTTTTTT. This chain is built from TRBV7-2 and TRBJ2-2; the D gene identity is not certain. CDR1 and CDR2, looked up from the germline V gene, are SGHTA and FQGNSA. Inclusive of the bounding cysteine and phenylalanine, the CDR3 is 15 residues long. The kept DNA is CDR3 alone, 45 bases in frame from the first base. V drops 2 bases and J drops 6 bases, leaving 13 bases in between.